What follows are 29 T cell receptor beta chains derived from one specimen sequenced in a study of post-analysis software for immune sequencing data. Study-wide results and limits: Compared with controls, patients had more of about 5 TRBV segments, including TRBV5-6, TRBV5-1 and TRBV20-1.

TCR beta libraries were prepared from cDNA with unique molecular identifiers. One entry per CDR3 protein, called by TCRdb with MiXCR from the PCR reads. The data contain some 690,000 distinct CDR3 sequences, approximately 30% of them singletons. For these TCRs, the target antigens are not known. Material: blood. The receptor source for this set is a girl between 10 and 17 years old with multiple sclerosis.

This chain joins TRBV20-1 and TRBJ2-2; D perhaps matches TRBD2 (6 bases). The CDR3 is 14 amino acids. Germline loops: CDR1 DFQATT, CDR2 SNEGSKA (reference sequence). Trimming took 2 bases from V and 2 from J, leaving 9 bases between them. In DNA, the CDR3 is TGCAGTGCTAGAATGGCGGGAAACACCGGGGAGCTGTTTTTT. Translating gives CSARMAGNTGELFF.

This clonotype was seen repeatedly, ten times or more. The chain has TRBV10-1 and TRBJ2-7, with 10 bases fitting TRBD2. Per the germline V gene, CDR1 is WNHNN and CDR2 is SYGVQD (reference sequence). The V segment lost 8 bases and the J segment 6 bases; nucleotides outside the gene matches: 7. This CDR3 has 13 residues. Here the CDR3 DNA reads TGCGCCAGCGGGCCTAGCGGGAGCGCCGAGCAGTACTTC. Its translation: CASGPSGSAEQYF.

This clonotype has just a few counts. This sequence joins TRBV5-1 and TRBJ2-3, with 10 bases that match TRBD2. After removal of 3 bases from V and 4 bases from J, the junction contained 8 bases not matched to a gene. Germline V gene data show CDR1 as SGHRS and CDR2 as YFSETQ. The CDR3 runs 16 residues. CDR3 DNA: TGCGCCAGCAGCTCGGGGATAGCGGGAGGATCAGATACGCAGTATTTT. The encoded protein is CASSSGIAGGSDTQYF.

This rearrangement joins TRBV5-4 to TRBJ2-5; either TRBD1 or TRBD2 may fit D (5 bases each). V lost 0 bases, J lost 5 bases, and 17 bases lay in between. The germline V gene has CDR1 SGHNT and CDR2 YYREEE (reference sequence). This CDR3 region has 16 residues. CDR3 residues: CASSLGAGTGMETQYF. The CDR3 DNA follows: TGTGCCAGCAGCTTGGGCGCAGGGACGGGGATGGAGACCCAGTACTTC.

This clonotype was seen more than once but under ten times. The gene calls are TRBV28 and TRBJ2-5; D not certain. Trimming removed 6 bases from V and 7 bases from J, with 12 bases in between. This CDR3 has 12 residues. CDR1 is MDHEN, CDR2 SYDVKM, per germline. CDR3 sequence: CASSLPPGTQYF. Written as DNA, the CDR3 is TGTGCCAGCAGCTTACCCCCGGGGACCCAGTACTTC. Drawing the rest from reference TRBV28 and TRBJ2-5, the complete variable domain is DVKVTQSSRYLVKRTGEKVFLECVQDMDHENMFWYRQDPGLGLRLIYFSYDVKMKEKGDIPEGYSVSREKKERFSLILESASTNQTSMYLCASSLPPGTQYFGPGTRLLVL.

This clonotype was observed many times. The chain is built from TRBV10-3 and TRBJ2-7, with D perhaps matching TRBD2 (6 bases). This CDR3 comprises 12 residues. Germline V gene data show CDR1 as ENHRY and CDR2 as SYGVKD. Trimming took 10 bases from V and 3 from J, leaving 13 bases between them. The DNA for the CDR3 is TGTGCCAGCGGCGCTAGCGACTACGAGCAGTACTTC. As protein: CASGASDYEQYF.

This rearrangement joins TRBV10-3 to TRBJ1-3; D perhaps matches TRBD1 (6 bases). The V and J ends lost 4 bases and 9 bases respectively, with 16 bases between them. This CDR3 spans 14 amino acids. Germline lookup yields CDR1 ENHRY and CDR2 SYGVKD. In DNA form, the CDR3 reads TGTGCCATCAGTGCCGAGACAGGATCCGTCACCATATATTTT. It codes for CAISAETGSVTIYF.

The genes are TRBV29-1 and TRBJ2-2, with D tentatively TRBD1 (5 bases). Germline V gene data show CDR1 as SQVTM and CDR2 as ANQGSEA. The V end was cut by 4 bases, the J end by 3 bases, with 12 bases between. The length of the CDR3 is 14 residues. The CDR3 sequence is CSVGLIGDTGELFF. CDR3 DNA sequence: TGCAGCGTTGGGTTAATAGGGGACACCGGGGAGCTGTTTTTT.

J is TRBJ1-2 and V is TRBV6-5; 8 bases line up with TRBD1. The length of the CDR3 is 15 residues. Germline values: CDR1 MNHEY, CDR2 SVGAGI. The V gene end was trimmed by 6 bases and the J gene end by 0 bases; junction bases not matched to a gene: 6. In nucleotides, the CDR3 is TGTGCCAGCAGCGACGGGACAGGAGCTAACTATGGCTACACCTTC. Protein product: CASSDGTGANYGYTF.

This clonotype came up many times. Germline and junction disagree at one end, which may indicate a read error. CDR3 nucleotide sequence: TGCGCCAGCAGTTCGGGGGGCTACGAGCAGTACTTC. Protein sequence: CASSSGGYEQYF. The V and J genes are TRBV28 and TRBJ2-7; 7 bases map to TRBD2. CDR3 length: 12 amino acids. Per germline, CDR1 MDHEN and CDR2 SYDVKM. The whole variable domain, remainder taken from reference TRBV28 and TRBJ2-7, is DVKVTQSSRYLVKRTGEKVFLECVQDMDHENMFWYRQDPGLGLRLIYFSYDVKMKEKGDIPEGYSVSREKKERFSLILESASTNQTSMYLCASSSGGYEQYFGPGTRLTVT.

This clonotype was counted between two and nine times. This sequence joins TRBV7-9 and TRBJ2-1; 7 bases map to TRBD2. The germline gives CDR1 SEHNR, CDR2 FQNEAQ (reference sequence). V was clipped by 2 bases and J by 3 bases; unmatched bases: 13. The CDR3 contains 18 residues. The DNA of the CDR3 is TGTGCCAGCAGCTTACCCACGGCGGGGCTAGCGGACTACAATGAGCAGTTCTTC. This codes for CASSLPTAGLADYNEQFF.

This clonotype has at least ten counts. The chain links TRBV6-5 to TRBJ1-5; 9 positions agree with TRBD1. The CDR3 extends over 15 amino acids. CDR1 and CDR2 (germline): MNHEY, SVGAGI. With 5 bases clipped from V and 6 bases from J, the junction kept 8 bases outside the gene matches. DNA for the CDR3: TGTGCCAGCAGTACCGGGACAGGGCAGCCTCAGCCCCAGCATTTT. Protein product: CASSTGTGQPQPQHF.

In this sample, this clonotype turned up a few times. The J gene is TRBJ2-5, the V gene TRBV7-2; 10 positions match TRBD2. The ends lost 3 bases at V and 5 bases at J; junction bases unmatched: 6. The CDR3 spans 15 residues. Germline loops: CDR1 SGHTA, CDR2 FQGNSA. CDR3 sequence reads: CASSFQAGGPETQYF. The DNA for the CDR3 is TGTGCCAGCAGCTTTCAAGCGGGAGGGCCCGAGACCCAGTACTTC.

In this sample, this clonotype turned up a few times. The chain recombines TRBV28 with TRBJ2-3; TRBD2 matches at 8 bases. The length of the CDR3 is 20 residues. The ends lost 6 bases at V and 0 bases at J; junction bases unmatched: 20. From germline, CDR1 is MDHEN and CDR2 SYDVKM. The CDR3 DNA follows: TGTGCCAGCAGCGCCCCAATATCCGGGGGGGCCTTGTCTAGCACAGATACGCAGTATTTT. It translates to CASSAPISGGALSSTDTQYF.

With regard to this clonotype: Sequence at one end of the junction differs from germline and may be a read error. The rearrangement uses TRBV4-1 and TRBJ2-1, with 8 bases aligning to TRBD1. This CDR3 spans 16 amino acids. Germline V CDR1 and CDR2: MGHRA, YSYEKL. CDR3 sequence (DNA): TGCGCCTGCAGCCAAGACGGCAGGGGGCTTGGCAATGAGCAGTTCTTC. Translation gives CACSQDGRGLGNEQFF.

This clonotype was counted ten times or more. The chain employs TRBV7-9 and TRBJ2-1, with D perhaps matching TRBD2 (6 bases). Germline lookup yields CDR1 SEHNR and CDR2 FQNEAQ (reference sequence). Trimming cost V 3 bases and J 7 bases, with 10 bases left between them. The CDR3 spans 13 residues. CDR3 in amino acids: CASSFGGRNEQFF. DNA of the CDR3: TGTGCCAGCAGCTTCGGGGGTCGAAATGAGCAGTTCTTC.

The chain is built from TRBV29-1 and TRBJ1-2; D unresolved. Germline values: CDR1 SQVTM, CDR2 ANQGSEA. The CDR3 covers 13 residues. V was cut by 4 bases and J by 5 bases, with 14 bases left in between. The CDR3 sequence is CSVARSGEYGYTF. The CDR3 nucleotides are TGCAGCGTTGCAAGATCCGGGGAATATGGCTACACCTTC.

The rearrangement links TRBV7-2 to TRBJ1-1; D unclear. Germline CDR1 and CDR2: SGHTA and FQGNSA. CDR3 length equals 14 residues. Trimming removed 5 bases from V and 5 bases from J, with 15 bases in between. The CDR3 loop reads CASSPDGRGTEAFF. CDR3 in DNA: TGTGCCAGCAGCCCCGACGGGAGAGGGACTGAAGCTTTCTTT.

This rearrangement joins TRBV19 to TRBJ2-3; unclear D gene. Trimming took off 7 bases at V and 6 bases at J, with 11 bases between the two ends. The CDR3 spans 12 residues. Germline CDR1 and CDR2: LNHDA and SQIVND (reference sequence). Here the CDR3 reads CASIDPTDTQYF. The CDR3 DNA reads TGTGCCAGTATAGACCCCACGGATACGCAGTATTTT.

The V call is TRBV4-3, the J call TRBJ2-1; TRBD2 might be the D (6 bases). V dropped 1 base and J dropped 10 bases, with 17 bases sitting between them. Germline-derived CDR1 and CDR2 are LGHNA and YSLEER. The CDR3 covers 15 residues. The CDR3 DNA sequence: TGCGCCAGCAGCCAAGCGATCGCGGGGAGAGGAGAGCAGTTCTTC. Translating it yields CASSQAIAGRGEQFF.

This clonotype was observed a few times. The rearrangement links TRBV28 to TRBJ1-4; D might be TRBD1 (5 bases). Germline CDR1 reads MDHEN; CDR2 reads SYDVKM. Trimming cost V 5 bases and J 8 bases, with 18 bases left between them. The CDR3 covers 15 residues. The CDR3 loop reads CASSPSGASYEKLFF. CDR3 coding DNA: TGTGCCAGCAGTCCCTCCGGGGCCAGCTACGAAAAACTGTTTTTT.

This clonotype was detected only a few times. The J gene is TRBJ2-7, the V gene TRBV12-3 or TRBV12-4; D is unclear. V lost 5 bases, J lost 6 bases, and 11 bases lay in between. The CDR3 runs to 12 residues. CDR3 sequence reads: CASSQHPVEQYF. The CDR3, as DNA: TGTGCCAGCAGTCAGCATCCCGTCGAGCAGTACTTC.

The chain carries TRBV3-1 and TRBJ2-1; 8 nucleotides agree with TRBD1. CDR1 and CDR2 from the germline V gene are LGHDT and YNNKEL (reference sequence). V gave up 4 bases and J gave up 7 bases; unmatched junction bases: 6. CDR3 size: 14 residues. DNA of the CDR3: TGTGCCAGCAGCCCAGGAAACAGGGGGAATGAGCAGTTCTTC. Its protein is CASSPGNRGNEQFF.

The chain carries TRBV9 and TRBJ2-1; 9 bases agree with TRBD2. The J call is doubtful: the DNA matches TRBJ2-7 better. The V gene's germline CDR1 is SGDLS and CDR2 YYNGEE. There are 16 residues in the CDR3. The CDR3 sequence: CASSSRASGVYNEQYF. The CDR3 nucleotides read TGTGCCAGCAGCTCCCGGGCTAGCGGGGTCTACAATGAGCAGTACTTC.

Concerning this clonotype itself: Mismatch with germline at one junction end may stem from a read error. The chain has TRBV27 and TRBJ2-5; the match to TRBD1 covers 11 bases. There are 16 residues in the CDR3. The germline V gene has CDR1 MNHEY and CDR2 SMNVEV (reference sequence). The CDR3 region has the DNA TGTGCCGGCAGTTTTAGGACAGGGGGCTTGGGAGAGACCCAGTACTTC. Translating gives CAGSFRTGGLGETQYF.

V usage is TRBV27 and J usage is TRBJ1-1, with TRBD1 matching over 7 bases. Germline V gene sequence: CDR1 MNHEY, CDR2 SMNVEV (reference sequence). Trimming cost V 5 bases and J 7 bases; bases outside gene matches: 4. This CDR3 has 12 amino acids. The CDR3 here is CASSPRGREAFF. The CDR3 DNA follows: TGTGCCAGCAGTCCAAGGGGGCGTGAAGCTTTCTTT.

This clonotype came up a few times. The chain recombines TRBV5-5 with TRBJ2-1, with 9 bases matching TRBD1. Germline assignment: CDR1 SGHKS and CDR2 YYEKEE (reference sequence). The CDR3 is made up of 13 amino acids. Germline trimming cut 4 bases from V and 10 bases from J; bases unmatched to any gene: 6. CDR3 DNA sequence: TGTGCCAGCAGCCGGGGACAGGGTGAGGAGCAGTTCTTC. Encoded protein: CASSRGQGEEQFF.

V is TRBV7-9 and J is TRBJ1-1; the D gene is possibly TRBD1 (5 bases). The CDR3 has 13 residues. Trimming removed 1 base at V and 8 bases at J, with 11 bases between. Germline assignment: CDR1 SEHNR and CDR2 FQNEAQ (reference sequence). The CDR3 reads CASSLDFDREAFF. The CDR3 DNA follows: TGTGCCAGCAGCTTAGACTTCGACAGAGAAGCTTTCTTT.

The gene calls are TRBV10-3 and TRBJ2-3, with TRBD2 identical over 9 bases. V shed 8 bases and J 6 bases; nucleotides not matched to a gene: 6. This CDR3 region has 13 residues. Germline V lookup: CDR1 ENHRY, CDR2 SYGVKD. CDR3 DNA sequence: TGTGCCATCGGGGCGGGAGGGACGGATACGCAGTATTTT. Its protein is CAIGAGGTDTQYF.